This T cell receptor beta chain stems from a study of T cell responses to AZD1222 COVID-19 vaccine. On this clone itself: Its target is not known.

Repertoires were generated with immunoSEQ multiplex PCR, while TCRdb's copy carries only in-frame clones and drops some. The repertoire holds some 120,000 clones, about 90% seen once, with around a tenth in the top ten. Germline values: CDR1 GTSNPN, CDR2 SVGIG (reference sequence). V lost 1 base to trimming and J lost 4 bases; unmatched junction nucleotides: 2. The CDR3 length is 14 residues. Study findings and constraints: The peak T cell response came first, and repertoires were sampled only after it. Baseline seropositives among AZD1222 recipients totaled only 5 to 7. It should be noted that donors were predominantly white British and more often female, and clonal diversity was possibly underestimated.

V is TRBV30 and J is TRBJ1-5; 9 bases are shared with TRBD1. The input for sequencing was peripheral blood, taken on day 0 of AZD1222 vaccination. The sequence was collected from an adult in good health. The CDR3: CAWSAGTGNQPQHF. The CDR3 bases are TGTGCCTGGAGTGCCGGGACAGGGAATCAGCCCCAGCATTTT. Combining the CDR3 with reference TRBV30 and TRBJ1-5 gives the whole variable domain SQTIHQWPATLVQPVGSPLSLECTVEGTSNPNLYWYRQAAGRGLQLLFYSVGIGQISSEVPQNLSASRPQDRQFILSSKKLLLSDSGFYLCAWSAGTGNQPQHFGDGTRLSIL.